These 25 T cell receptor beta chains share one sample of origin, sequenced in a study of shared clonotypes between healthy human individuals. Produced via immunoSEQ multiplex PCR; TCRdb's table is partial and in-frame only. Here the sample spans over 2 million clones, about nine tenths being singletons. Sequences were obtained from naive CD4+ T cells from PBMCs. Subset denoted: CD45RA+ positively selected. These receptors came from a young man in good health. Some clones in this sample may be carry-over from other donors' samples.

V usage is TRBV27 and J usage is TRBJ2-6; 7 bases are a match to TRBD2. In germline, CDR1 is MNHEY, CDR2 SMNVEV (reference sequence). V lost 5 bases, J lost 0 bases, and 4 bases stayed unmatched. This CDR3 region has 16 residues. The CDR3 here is CASSGRDVSGANVLTF. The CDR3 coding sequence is TGTGCCAGCAGTGGGAGGGATGTCTCTGGGGCCAACGTCCTGACTTTC.

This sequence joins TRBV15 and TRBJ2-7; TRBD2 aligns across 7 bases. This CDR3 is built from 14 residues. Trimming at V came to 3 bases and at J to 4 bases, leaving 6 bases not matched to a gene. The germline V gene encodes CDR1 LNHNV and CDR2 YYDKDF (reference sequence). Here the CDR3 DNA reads TGTGCCACCAGCAGGGGAGGTAGCGGGTACGAGCAGTACTTC. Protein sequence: CATSRGGSGYEQYF.

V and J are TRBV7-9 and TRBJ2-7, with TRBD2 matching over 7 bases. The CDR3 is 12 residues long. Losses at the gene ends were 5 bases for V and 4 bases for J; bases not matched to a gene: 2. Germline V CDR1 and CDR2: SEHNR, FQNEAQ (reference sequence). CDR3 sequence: CASSQREYEQYF. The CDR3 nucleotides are TGTGCCAGCAGCCAGCGGGAATACGAGCAGTACTTC.

CDR3 protein: CASSSTRQGETEAFF. The CDR3 DNA reads as TGTGCCAGCAGCTCCACCCGACAGGGAGAGACTGAAGCTTTCTTT. The chain has TRBV9 and TRBJ1-1, with 7 bases aligning to TRBD1. The CDR3 has 15 amino acids. Germline lookup yields CDR1 SGDLS and CDR2 YYNGEE. V was pared by 4 bases and J by 5 bases, with 11 bases of the junction left unmatched. The whole variable domain, filled in from reference TRBV9 and TRBJ1-1, reads DSGVTQTPKHLITATGQRVTLRCSPRSGDLSVYWYQQSLDQGLQFLIQYYNGEERAKGNILERFSAQQFPDLHSELNLSSLELGDSALYFCASSSTRQGETEAFFGQGTRLTVV.

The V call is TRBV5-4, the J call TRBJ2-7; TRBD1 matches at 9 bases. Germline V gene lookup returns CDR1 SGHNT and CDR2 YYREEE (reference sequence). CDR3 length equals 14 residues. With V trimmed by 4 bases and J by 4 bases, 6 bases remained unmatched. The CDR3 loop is CASSRTGAIYEQYF. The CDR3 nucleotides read TGTGCCAGCAGCAGGACAGGGGCTATTTACGAGCAGTACTTC.

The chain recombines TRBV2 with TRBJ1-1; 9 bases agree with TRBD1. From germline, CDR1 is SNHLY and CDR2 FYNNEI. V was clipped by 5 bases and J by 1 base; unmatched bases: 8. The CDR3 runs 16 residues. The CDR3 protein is CASSPESGQGNTEAFF. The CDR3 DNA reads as TGTGCCAGCAGTCCGGAATCGGGACAGGGGAACACTGAAGCTTTCTTT.

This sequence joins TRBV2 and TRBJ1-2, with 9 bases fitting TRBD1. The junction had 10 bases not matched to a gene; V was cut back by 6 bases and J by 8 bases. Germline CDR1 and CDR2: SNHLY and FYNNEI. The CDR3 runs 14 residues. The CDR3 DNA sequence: TGTGCCAGCAGCTGGGACAGGGAAATAAGAGGCTACACCTTC. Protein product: CASSWDREIRGYTF.

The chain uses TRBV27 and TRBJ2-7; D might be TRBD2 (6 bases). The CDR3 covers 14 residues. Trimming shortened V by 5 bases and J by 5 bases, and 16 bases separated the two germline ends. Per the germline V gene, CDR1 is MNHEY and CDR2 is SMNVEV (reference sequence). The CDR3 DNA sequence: TGTGCCAGCAGTGGTAGCGGCCTGCCCCACGAGCAGTACTTC. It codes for CASSGSGLPHEQYF.

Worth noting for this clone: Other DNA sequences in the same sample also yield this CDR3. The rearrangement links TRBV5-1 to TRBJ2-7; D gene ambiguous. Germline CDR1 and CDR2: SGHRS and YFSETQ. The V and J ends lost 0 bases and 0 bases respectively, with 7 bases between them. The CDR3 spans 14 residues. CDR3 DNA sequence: TGCGCCAGCAGCTTGGAGCGTGGCTCCTACGAGCAGTACTTC. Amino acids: CASSLERGSYEQYF.

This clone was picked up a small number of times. In DNA, the CDR3 is TGTGCCAGCAGTAGCAACAAAGCTAACTATGGCTACACCTTC. It is translated as CASSSNKANYGYTF. V is TRBV6-5 and J is TRBJ1-2; D remains unclear. The ends were cut back, 5 bases at V and 0 bases at J, with 10 bases in the middle. This CDR3 is built from 14 residues. The germline V gene encodes CDR1 MNHEY and CDR2 SVGAGI.

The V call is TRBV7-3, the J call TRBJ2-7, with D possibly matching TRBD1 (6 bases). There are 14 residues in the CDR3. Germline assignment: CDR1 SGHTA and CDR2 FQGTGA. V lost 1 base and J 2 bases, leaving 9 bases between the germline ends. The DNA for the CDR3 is TGTGCCAGCAGCTTAAGGCCAGGGGCCTACGAGCAGTACTTC. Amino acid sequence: CASSLRPGAYEQYF.

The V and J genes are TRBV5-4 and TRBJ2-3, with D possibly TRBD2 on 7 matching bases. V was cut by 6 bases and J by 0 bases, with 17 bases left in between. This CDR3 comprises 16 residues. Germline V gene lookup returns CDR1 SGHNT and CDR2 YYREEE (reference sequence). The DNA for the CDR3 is TGTGCCAGCACCAACCGGGGGGCCCGAAGCACAGATACGCAGTATTTT. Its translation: CASTNRGARSTDTQYF.

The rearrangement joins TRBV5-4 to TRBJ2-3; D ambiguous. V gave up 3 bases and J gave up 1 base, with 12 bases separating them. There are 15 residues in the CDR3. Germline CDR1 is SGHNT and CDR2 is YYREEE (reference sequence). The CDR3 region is CASSWTSFGTDTQYF. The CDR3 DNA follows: TGTGCCAGCAGCTGGACCTCTTTCGGCACAGATACGCAGTATTTT.

The CDR3 coding sequence is TGTGCCAGCAGTTACGGACCGGCGGACACCATATATTTT. Its protein product is CASSYGPADTIYF. The V call is TRBV28, the J call TRBJ1-3; D gene uncertain. Germline CDR1 is MDHEN and CDR2 is SYDVKM. Trimming left V 4 bases short and J 8 bases short, with 12 bases between. This CDR3 is built from 13 residues. Combining the CDR3 with reference TRBV28 and TRBJ1-3 gives the whole variable domain DVKVTQSSRYLVKRTGEKVFLECVQDMDHENMFWYRQDPGLGLRLIYFSYDVKMKEKGDIPEGYSVSREKKERFSLILESASTNQTSMYLCASSYGPADTIYFGEGSWLTVV.

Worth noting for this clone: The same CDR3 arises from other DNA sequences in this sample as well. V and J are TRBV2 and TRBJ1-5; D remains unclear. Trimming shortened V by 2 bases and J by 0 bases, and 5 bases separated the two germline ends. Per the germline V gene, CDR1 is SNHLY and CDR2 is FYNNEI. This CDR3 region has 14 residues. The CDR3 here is CASSEQTSNQPQHF. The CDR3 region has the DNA TGTGCCAGCAGTGAACAGACTAGCAATCAGCCCCAGCATTTT.

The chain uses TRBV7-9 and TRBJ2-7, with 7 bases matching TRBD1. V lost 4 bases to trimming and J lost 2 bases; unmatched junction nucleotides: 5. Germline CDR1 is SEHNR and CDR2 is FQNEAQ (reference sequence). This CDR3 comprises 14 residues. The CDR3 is CASSYSGQPYEQYF. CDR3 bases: TGTGCCAGCAGCTACTCGGGACAGCCCTACGAGCAGTACTTC.

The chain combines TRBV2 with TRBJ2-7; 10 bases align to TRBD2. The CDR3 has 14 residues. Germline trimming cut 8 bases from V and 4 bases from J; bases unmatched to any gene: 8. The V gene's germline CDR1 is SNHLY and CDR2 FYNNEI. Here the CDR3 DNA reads TGTGCCAGCTCACCCACTAGCGGGAATTACGAGCAGTACTTC. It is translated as CASSPTSGNYEQYF.

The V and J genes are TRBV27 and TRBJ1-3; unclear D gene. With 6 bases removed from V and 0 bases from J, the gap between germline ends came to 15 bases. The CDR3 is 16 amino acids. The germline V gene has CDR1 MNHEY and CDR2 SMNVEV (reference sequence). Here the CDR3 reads CASSKAAGVSGNTIYF. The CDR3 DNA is TGTGCCAGCAGCAAGGCAGCCGGCGTCTCTGGAAACACCATATATTTT.

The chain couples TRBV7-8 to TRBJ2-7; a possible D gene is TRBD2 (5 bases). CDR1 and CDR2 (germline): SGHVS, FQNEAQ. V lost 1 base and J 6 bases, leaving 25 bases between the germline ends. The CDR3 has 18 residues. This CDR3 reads CASSLEPSWGDFLGEQYF. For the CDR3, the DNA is TGTGCCAGCAGCTTAGAACCCTCGTGGGGAGACTTTTTAGGCGAGCAGTACTTC.

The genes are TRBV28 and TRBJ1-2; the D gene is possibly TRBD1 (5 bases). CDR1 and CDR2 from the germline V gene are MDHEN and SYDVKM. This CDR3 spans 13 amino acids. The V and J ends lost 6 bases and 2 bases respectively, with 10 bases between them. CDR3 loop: CASRSGRNYGYTF. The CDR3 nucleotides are TGTGCCAGCAGGTCGGGACGGAACTATGGCTACACCTTC.

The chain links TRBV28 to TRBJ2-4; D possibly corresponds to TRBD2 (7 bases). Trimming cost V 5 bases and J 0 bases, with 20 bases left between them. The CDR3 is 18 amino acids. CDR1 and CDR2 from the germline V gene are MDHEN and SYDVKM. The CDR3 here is CASSTRFSRGAAKNIQYF. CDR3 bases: TGTGCCAGCAGTACCCGATTCAGCCGGGGGGCAGCCAAAAACATTCAGTACTTC.

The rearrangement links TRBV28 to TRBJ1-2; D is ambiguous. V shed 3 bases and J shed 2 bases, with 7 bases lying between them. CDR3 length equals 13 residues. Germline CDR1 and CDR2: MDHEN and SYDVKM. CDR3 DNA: TGTGCCAGCAGTTTCGTCAGGAACTATGGCTACACCTTC. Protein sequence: CASSFVRNYGYTF.

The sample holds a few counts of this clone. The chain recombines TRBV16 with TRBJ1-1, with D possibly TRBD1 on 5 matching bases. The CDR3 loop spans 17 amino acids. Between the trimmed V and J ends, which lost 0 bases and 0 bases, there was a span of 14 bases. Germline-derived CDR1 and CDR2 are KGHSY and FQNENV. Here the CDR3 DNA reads TGTGCCAGCAGCCAATCGTTCGTTGGCAGGGTGAACACTGAAGCTTTCTTT. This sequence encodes CASSQSFVGRVNTEAFF.

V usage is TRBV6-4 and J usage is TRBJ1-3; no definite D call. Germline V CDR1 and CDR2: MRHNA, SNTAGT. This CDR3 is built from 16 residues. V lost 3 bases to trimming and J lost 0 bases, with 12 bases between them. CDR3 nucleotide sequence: TGTGCCAGCAGTGAGAGATCTGTAGACTCTGGAAACACCATATATTTT. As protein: CASSERSVDSGNTIYF.

The CDR3 DNA reads as TGCGCCAGCAGCTCAGTCGACTCAACTAATGAAAAACTGTTTTTT. It yields the protein CASSSVDSTNEKLFF. The chain joins TRBV5-1 to TRBJ1-4; D ambiguous. Germline lookup yields CDR1 SGHRS and CDR2 YFSETQ. The CDR3 contains 15 residues. Trimming took 3 bases from V and 0 from J, leaving 9 bases between them.